This TCR beta chain is from a study of blood T cell repertoires in COVID-19. Study context: Samples of COVID-19 (acute and convalescent) were obtained from the United States, Italy and Spain. Sample material is recorded as cDNA or gDNA derived from T cells, B-cell-depleted T cells, or PBMCs.

This CDR3 is 15 amino acids long. Germline V lookup: CDR1 SGHRS, CDR2 YFSETQ. Trimming removed 4 bases from V and 4 bases from J; junction bases left unmatched: 10. As processed by the authors: By means of reference gene primer amplification, nucleated cell counts were estimated. Libraries were prepared by immunoSEQ multiplex PCR; TCRdb keeps only in-frame clonotypes and omits some of them. That table supplies the V and J calls and clone size; D and trimming were determined from the DNA. The sample has 150,000 to 200,000 clones; about 83% are singletons. The sample consisted of peripheral blood. This TCR was sampled from a man aged 18 to 29 with active or convalescent COVID-19. V gene TRBV5-1 combines with J gene TRBJ2-7, with 8 bases identical to TRBD1. CDR3 protein: CASSPAGGRGYEQYF. The CDR3 DNA reads TGCGCCAGCAGCCCAGCAGGGGGCAGGGGGTACGAGCAGTACTTC.